The 15 T cell receptor beta chains below all came from one sample that was sequenced in a study of patients and donors after allogeneic stem cell transplantation. TCRdb passed the RT-PCR reads through MiXCR, listing each CDR3 protein once. The table has approximately 170,000 distinct CDR3 sequences, about 24% seen once. Sequencing was carried out using blood, either unsorted or a sorted T cell fraction (not recorded which). The receptor source for this set is a human donor who was either an allogeneic HSCT recipient or a stem cell or donor lymphocyte infusion donor (not recorded which). It is not recorded whose cells these are; they may come from a transplant donor.

This clonotype was counted only a few times. The chain employs TRBV7-2 and TRBJ1-5; D not resolved. There are 13 residues in the CDR3. In germline, CDR1 is SGHTA, CDR2 FQGNSA. The V end lost 2 bases, the J end lost 3 bases, and 5 bases lay between the germline ends. This CDR3 is CASSLLNNQPQHF. The CDR3 DNA sequence: TGTGCCAGCAGCTTATTAAACAATCAGCCCCAGCATTTT.

In this sample, this clonotype turned up a few times. The J gene is TRBJ2-3, the V gene TRBV4-2, with 13 bases that match TRBD2. V shed 4 bases, J shed 6 bases, and the junction held 10 bases outside the gene matches. Germline CDR1 is LGHNA and CDR2 is YNFKEQ. This CDR3 has 17 residues. The CDR3 nucleotides read TGTGCCAGCAGCCTCTCGGGACTAGCGGGACTAAAGGATACGCAGTATTTT. Translated: CASSLSGLAGLKDTQYF.

This clonotype was observed a handful of times. The CDR3 loop reads CAISDGVGPYGYTF. The CDR3 DNA reads as TGTGCCATCAGCGACGGGGTAGGACCCTATGGCTACACCTTC. The V call is TRBV10-3, the J call TRBJ1-2; no clear D. V dropped 6 bases and J dropped 4 bases, with 15 bases sitting between them. CDR1 ENHRY and CDR2 SYGVKD come from the germline V gene. The CDR3 is 14 amino acids.

This clonotype was seen a handful of times. V is TRBV10-3 and J is TRBJ2-2; D remains ambiguous. Trimming pared 3 bases from V and 1 base from J, leaving 15 bases between. CDR3 size: 17 residues. Germline V gives CDR1 ENHRY, CDR2 SYGVKD. CDR3 in amino acids: CAISDPWRNQNTGELFF. CDR3 DNA sequence: TGTGCCATCAGTGACCCCTGGCGTAACCAGAACACCGGGGAGCTGTTTTTT.

This clonotype was detected a few times. The rearrangement uses TRBV27 and TRBJ1-2, with D possibly matching TRBD1 (5 bases). The germline V gene has CDR1 MNHEY and CDR2 SMNVEV (reference sequence). V lost 2 bases and J 8 bases, leaving 15 bases between the germline ends. CDR3 length: 14 amino acids. CDR3 protein: CASSLGQGVGGYTF. CDR3 coding DNA: TGTGCCAGCAGTTTAGGGCAGGGAGTTGGAGGCTACACCTTC.

This clonotype has a handful of counts. The rearrangement uses TRBV12-3 or TRBV12-4 and TRBJ1-4; D call uncertain. The CDR3 is made up of 15 amino acids. The ends were cut back, 2 bases at V and 8 bases at J, with 15 bases in the middle. In DNA form, the CDR3 reads TGTGCCAGCAGTTTATCTGGGAACAGATGGGAAAAACTGTTTTTT. Protein: CASSLSGNRWEKLFF.

This sequence joins TRBV7-2 and TRBJ2-3, with 7 bases identical to TRBD2. From germline, CDR1 is SGHTA and CDR2 FQGNSA. The CDR3 contains 18 residues. V was clipped by 3 bases and J by 0 bases; unmatched bases: 12. The CDR3 sequence: CASSFLASGTSSTDTQYF. In nucleotides, the CDR3 is TGTGCCAGCAGCTTTCTGGCTAGCGGCACTTCGAGCACAGATACGCAGTATTTT.

The CDR3 nucleotides read TGCGCCAGCAGCCAAGTTCCCTTTAATCCTCTATTAAAGGGGACTAACTATGGCTACACCTTC. Its protein product is CASSQVPFNPLLKGTNYGYTF. The chain carries TRBV4-1 and TRBJ1-2; the D gene is possibly TRBD1 (5 bases). Germline assignment: CDR1 MGHRA and CDR2 YSYEKL. The ends were cut back, 1 base at V and 0 bases at J, with 27 bases in the middle. The CDR3 spans 21 residues.

CDR3 DNA sequence: TGCGCCAGCAGCTTGTCTTTGAGCCTCTACGAGCAGTACTTC. Amino acids: CASSLSLSLYEQYF. J is TRBJ2-7 and V is TRBV5-1; no definite D call. CDR3 length equals 14 residues. Germline CDR1 and CDR2: SGHRS and YFSETQ. Between the trimmed V and J ends, which lost 1 base and 3 bases, there was a span of 11 bases.

This clonotype came up a few times. The genes are TRBV10-3 and TRBJ2-5, with TRBD2 as a possible D gene (6 bases). The germline V gene has CDR1 ENHRY and CDR2 SYGVKD. This CDR3 contains 13 residues. Trimming took off 5 bases at V and 1 base at J, with 8 bases between the two ends. The CDR3, as DNA: TGTGCCATCAGTTCGGGAGTCCAAGAGACCCAGTACTTC. It codes for CAISSGVQETQYF.

This clonotype was detected a few times. The J gene is TRBJ2-7, the V gene TRBV5-1; D is perhaps TRBD1 (5 bases). From germline, CDR1 is SGHRS and CDR2 YFSETQ. V lost 5 bases to trimming and J lost 2 bases, with 14 bases between them. The CDR3 covers 14 residues. CDR3 in amino acids: CASRYRQGTYEQYF. The CDR3 DNA is TGCGCCAGCAGGTACAGGCAGGGAACCTACGAGCAGTACTTC.

The CDR3 region is CASSWGIRGNEQFF. As DNA, the CDR3 is TGTGCCAGCAGTTGGGGAATACGGGGCAATGAGCAGTTCTTC. This chain uses TRBV27 with TRBJ2-1; D perhaps matches TRBD2 (5 bases). Germline lookup yields CDR1 MNHEY and CDR2 SMNVEV (reference sequence). The CDR3 totals 14 residues. With 4 bases removed from V and 6 bases from J, the gap between germline ends came to 13 bases.

This clonotype was found a few times. The rearrangement uses TRBV12-3 or TRBV12-4 and TRBJ2-2; maybe TRBD1 (6 bases). V dropped 5 bases and J dropped 1 base, with 8 bases sitting between them. The CDR3 runs 14 residues. The CDR3 loop is CASSLGQNTGELFF. CDR3 coding DNA: TGTGCCAGCAGTCTGGGACAGAACACCGGGGAGCTGTTTTTT.

By share, this clonotype counts as medium-sized (0.01 to 0.1%). This chain uses TRBV7-2 with TRBJ1-3; the D is unclear. Between the trimmed V and J ends, which lost 0 bases and 0 bases, there was a span of 9 bases. The germline V gene has CDR1 SGHTA and CDR2 FQGNSA. The CDR3 spans 16 residues. The CDR3 spells CASSLAGLSSGNTIYF. The CDR3 DNA follows: TGTGCCAGCAGCTTAGCAGGGTTAAGCTCTGGAAACACCATATATTTT.

This clonotype was detected only once. The chain carries TRBV4-2 and TRBJ2-4; TRBD2 agrees at 9 bases. Unmatched junction bases numbered 10, after V lost 4 bases and J lost 0 bases. Germline V gene data show CDR1 as LGHNA and CDR2 as YNFKEQ. The length of the CDR3 is 18 residues. The CDR3 sequence: CASSPLTSGTIAKNIQYF. DNA of the CDR3: TGTGCCAGCAGCCCCCTGACTAGCGGTACAATAGCCAAAAACATTCAGTACTTC.